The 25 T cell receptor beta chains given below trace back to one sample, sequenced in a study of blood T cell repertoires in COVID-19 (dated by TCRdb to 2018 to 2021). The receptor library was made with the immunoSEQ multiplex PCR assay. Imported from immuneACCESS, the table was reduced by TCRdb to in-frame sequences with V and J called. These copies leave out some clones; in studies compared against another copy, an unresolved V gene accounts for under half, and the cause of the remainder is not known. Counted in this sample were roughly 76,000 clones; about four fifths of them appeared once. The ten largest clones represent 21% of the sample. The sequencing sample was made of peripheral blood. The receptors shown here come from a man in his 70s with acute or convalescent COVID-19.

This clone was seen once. The CDR3 DNA sequence: TGTGCCAGCAGCTTAGCAGACAACAATCAGCCCCAGCATTTT. This sequence encodes CASSLADNNQPQHF. The chain couples TRBV7-2 to TRBJ1-5; no clear D. This CDR3 comprises 14 residues. The germline V and J ends were trimmed by 0 bases and 3 bases, with 6 bases remaining between them. Germline V gene lookup returns CDR1 SGHTA and CDR2 FQGNSA.

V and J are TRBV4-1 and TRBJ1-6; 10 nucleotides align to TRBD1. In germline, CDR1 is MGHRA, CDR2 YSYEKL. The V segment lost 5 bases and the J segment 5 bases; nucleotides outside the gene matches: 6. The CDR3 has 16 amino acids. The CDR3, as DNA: TGCGCCAGCAGCAATAGACAGGGGGCCGATAATTCACCCCTCCACTTT. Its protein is CASSNRQGADNSPLHF.

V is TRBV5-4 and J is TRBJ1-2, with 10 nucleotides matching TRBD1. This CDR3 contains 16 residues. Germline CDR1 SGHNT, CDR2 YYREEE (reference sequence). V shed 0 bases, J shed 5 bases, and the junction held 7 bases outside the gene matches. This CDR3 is CASSLGGTGVKYGYTF. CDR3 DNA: TGTGCCAGCAGCTTGGGCGGGACAGGGGTGAAGTATGGCTACACCTTC.

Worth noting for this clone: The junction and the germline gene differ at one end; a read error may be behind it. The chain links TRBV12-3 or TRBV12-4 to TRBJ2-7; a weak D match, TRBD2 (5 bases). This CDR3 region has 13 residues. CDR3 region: CASSLGLGDPSSF. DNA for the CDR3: TGTGCCAGCAGTTTAGGCCTCGGGGATCCCTCCTCCTTC.

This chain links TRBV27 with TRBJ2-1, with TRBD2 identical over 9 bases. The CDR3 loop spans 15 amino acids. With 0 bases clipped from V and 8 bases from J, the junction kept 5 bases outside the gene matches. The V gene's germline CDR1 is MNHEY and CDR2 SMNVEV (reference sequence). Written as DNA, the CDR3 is TGTGCCAGCAGTTTATCGTTTAGCGGGAGCTATGAGCAGTTCTTC. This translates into CASSLSFSGSYEQFF.

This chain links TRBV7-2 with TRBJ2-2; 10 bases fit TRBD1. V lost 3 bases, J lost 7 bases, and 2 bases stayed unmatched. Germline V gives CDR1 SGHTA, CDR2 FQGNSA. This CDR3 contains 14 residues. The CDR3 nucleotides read TGTGCCAGCAGCTTCGGACAGGGGGACGGGGAGCTGTTTTTT. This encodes CASSFGQGDGELFF.

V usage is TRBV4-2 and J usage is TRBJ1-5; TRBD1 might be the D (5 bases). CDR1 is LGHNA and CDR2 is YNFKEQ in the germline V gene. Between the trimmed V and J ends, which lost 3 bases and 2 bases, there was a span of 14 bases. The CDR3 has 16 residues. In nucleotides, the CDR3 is TGTGCCAGCAGCCACAGATACGGGGGAGGCAATCAGCCCCAGCATTTT. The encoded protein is CASSHRYGGGNQPQHF.

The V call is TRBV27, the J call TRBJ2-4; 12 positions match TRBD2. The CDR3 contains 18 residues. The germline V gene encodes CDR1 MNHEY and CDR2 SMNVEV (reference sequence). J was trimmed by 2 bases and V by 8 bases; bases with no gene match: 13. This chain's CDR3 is CASRLAGGPVGPKNIQYF. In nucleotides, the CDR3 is TGTGCCAGCCGTCTAGCGGGAGGGCCGGTCGGCCCCAAAAACATTCAGTACTTC.

This CDR3 reads CASSPPEAYGYTF. The CDR3 nucleotides are TGTGCCAGCTCACCACCGGAGGCCTATGGCTACACCTTC. The V call is TRBV18, the J call TRBJ1-2; D is unclear. CDR3 length equals 13 residues. V gave up 0 bases and J gave up 4 bases, with 6 bases separating them. Germline assignment: CDR1 KGHSH and CDR2 LQKENI. The full variable domain, with the rest looked up from reference TRBV18 and TRBJ1-2, is NAGVMQNPRHLVRRRGQEARLRCSPMKGHSHVYWYRQLPEEGLKFMVYLQKENIIDESGMPKERFSAEFPKEGPSILRIQQVVRGDSAAYFCASSPPEAYGYTFGSGTRLTVV.

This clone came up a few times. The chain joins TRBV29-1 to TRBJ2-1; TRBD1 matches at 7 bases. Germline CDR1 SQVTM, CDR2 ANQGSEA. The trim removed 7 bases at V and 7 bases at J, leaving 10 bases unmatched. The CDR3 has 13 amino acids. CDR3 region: CSGTRQGFNEQFF. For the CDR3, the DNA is TGCAGCGGGACCCGACAGGGTTTTAATGAGCAGTTCTTC.

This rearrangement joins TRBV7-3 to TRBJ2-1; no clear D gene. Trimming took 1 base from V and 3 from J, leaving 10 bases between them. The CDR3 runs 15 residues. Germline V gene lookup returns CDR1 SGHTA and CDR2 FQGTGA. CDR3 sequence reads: CASSLSPGFYNEQFF. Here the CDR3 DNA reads TGTGCCAGCAGCTTAAGTCCCGGGTTCTACAATGAGCAGTTCTTC.

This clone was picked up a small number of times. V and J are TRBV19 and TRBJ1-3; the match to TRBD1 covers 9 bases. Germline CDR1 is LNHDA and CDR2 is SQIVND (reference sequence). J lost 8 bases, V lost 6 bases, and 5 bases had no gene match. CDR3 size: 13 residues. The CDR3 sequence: CASRHRGHDTIYF. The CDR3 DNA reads TGTGCCAGTAGACACAGGGGGCATGACACCATATATTTT.

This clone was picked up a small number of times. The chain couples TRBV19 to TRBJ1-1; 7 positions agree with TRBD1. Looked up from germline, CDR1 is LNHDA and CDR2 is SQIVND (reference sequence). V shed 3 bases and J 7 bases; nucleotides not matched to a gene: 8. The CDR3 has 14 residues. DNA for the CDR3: TGTGCCAGTAGTATGAACTGGGACAGCTATGAAGCTTTCTTT. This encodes CASSMNWDSYEAFF.

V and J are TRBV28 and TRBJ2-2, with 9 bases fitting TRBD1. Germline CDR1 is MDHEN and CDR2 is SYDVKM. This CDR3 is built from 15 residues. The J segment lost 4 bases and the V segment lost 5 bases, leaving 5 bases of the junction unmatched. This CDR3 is CASSLQGAGTGELFF. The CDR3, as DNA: TGTGCCAGCAGTCTACAGGGGGCGGGCACCGGGGAGCTGTTTTTT.

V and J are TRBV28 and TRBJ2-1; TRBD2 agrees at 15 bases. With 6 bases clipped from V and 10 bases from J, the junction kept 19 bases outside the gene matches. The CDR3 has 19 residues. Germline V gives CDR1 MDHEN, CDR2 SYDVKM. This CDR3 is CASSFPPGTSGRRAIEQFF. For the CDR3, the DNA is TGTGCCAGCAGCTTCCCTCCCGGGACTAGCGGGAGGCGAGCAATCGAGCAGTTCTTC. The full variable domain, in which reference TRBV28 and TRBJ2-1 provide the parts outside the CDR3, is DVKVTQSSRYLVKRTGEKVFLECVQDMDHENMFWYRQDPGLGLRLIYFSYDVKMKEKGDIPEGYSVSREKKERFSLILESASTNQTSMYLCASSFPPGTSGRRAIEQFFGPGTRLTVL.

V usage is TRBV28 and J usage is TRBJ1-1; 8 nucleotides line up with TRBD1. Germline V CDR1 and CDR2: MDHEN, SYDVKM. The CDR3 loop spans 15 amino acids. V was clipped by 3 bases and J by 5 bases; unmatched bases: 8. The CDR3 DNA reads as TGTGCCAGCAGTTTCACCCGGACAGGGAGAACTGAAGCTTTCTTT. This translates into CASSFTRTGRTEAFF.

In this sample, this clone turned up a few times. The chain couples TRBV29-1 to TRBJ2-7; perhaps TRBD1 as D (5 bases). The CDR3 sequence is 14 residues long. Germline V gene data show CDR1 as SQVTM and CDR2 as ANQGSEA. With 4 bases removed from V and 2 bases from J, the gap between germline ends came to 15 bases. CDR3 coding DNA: TGCAGCGTTGTTCCTAATCCAGGGACCTACGAGCAGTACTTC. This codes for CSVVPNPGTYEQYF.

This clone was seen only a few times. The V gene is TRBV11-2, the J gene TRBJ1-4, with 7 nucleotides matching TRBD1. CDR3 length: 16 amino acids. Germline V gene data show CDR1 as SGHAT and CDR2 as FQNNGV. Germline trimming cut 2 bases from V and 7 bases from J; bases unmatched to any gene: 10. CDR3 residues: CASSLKRGQGVEKLFF. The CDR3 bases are TGTGCCAGCAGCTTAAAACGCGGCCAGGGGGTTGAAAAACTGTTTTTT.

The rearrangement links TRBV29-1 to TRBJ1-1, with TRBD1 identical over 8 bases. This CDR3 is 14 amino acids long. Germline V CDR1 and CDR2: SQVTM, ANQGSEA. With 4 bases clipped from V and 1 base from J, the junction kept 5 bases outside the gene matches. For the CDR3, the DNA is TGCAGCGTTGGTCGCGGGACAGGGAACACTGAAGCTTTCTTT. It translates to CSVGRGTGNTEAFF.

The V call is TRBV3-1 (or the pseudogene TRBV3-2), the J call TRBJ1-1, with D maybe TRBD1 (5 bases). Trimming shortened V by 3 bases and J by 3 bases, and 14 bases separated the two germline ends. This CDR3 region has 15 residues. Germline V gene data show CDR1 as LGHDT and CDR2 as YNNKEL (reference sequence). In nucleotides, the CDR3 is TGTGCCAGCAGCCACCTGGGGGGAGGGGACACTGAAGCTTTCTTT. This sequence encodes CASSHLGGGDTEAFF.

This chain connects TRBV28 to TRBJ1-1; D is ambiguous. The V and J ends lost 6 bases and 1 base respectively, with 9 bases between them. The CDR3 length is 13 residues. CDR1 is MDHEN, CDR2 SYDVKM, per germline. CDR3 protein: CASSPEENTEAFF. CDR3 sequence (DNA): TGTGCCAGCAGCCCGGAGGAGAACACTGAAGCTTTCTTT.

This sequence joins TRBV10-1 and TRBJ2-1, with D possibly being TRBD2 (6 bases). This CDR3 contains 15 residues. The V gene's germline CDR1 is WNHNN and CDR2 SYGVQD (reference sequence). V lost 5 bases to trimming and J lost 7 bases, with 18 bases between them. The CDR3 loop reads CASSPIAVERNEQFF. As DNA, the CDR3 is TGCGCCAGCAGTCCCATAGCGGTGGAGCGGAATGAGCAGTTCTTC.

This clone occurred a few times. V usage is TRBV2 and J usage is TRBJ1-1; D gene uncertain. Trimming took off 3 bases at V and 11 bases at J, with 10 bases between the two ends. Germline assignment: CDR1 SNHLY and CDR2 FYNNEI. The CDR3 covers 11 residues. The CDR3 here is CASSDARGAFF. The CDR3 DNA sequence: TGTGCCAGCAGTGACGCCCGCGGGGCTTTCTTT.

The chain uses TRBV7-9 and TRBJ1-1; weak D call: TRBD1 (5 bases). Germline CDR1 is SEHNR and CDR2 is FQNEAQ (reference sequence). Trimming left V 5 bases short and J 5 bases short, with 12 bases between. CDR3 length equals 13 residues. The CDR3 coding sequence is TGTGCCAGCAGCCTTAAAGGGGAAACTGAAGCTTTCTTT. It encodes CASSLKGETEAFF.

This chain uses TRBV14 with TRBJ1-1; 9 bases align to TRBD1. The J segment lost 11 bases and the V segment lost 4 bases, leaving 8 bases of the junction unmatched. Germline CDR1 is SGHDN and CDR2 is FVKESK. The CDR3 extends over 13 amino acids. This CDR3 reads CASSPSGQGTAFF. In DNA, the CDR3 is TGTGCCAGCAGCCCATCGGGACAGGGAACGGCTTTCTTT. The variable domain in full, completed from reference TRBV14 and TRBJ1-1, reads EAGVTQFPSHSVIEKGQTVTLRCDPISGHDNLYWYRRVMGKEIKFLLHFVKESKQDESGMPNNRFLAERTGGTYSTLKVQPAELEDSGVYFCASSPSGQGTAFFGQGTRLTVV.